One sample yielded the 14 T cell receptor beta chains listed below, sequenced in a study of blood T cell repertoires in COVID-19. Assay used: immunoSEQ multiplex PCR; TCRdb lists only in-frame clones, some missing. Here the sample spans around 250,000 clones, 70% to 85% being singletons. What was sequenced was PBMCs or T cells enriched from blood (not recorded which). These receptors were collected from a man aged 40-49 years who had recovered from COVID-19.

The CDR3 loop reads CASTPYRGTYEQYF. CDR3 DNA sequence: TGTGCCAGCACCCCCTACAGGGGGACCTACGAGCAGTACTTC. The chain has TRBV3-1 (or the pseudogene TRBV3-2) and TRBJ2-7, with 8 bases aligning to TRBD1. CDR1 and CDR2 (germline): LGHDT, YNNKEL (reference sequence). After removal of 7 bases from V and 2 bases from J, the junction contained 7 bases not matched to a gene. CDR3 length: 14 residues.

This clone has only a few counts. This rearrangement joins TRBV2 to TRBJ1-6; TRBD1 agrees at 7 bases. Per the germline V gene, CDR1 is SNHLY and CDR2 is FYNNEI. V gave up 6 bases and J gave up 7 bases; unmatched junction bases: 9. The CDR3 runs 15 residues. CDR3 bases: TGTGCCAGCAGCTCCTCGGGACAGCCAAATTCACCCCTCCACTTT. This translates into CASSSSGQPNSPLHF. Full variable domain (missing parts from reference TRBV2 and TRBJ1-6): EPEVTQTPSHQVTQMGQEVILRCVPISNHLYFYWYRQILGQKVEFLVSFYNNEISEKSEIFDDQFSVERPDGSNFTLKIRSTKLEDSAMYFCASSSSGQPNSPLHFGNGTRLTVT.

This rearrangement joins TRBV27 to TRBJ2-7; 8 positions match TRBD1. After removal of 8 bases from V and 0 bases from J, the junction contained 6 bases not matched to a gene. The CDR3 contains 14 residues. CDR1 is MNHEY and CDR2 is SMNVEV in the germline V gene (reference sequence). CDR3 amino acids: CASPTGGLSYEQYF. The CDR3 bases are TGTGCCAGCCCTACAGGGGGGCTCTCCTACGAGCAGTACTTC.

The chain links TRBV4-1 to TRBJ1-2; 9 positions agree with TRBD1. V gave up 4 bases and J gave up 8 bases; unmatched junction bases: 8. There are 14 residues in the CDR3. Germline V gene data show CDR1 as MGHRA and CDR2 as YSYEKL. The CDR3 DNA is TGCGCCAGCAGCCCCCGGACAGGGGTAGAGGGCTACACCTTC. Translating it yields CASSPRTGVEGYTF.

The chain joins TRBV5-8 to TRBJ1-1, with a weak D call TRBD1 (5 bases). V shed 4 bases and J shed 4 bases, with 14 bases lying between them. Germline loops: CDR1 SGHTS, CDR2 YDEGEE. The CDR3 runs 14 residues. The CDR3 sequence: CASSRRDQGTEAFF. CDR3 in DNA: TGTGCCAGCAGCCGGAGGGATCAGGGCACTGAAGCTTTCTTT.

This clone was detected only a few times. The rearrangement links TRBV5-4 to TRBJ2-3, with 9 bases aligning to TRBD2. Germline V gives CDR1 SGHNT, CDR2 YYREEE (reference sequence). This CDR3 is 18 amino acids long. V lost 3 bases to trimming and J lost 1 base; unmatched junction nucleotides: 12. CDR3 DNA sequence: TGTGCCAGCAGCTCCCAGCAGGAAGCGGGGGGCGGCACAGATACGCAGTATTTT. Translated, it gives CASSSQQEAGGGTDTQYF.

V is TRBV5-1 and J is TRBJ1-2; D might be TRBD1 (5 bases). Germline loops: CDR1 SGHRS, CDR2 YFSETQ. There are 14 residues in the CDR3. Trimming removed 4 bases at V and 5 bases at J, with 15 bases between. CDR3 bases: TGCGCCAGCAGCGCCCAGACAGAGCTTTATGGCTACACCTTC. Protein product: CASSAQTELYGYTF.

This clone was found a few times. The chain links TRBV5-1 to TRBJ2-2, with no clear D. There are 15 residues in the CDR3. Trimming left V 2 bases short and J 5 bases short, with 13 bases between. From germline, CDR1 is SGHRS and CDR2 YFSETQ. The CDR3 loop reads CASSFVDPGTGELFF. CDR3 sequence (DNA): TGCGCCAGCAGCTTTGTCGATCCCGGGACCGGGGAGCTGTTTTTT. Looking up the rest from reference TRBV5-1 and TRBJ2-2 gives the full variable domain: KAGVTQTPRYLIKTRGQQVTLSCSPISGHRSVSWYQQTPGQGLQFLFEYFSETQRNKGNFPGRFSGRQFSNSRSEMNVSTLELGDSALYLCASSFVDPGTGELFFGEGSRLTVL.

CDR3 in amino acids: CSVTSGRGETQYF. CDR3 in DNA: TGCAGCGTTACTAGCGGGAGGGGAGAGACCCAGTACTTC. V is TRBV29-1 and J is TRBJ2-5, with 13 bases that match TRBD2. CDR1 is SQVTM and CDR2 is ANQGSEA in the germline V gene. The CDR3 runs to 13 residues. The V gene end was trimmed by 5 bases and the J gene end by 4 bases; junction bases not matched to a gene: 1. Together with reference TRBV29-1 and TRBJ2-5, the CDR3 gives the full variable domain: SAVISQKPSRDICQRGTSLTIQCQVDSQVTMMFWYRQQPGQSLTLIATANQGSEATYESGFVIDKFPISRPNLTFSTLTVSNMSPEDSSIYLCSVTSGRGETQYFGPGTRLLVL.

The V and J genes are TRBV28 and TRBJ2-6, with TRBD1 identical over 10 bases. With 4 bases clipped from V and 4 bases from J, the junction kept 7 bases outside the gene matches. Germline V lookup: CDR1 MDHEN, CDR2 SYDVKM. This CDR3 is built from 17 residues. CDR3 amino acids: CASSSSGTGAGANVLTF. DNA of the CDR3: TGTGCCAGCAGTTCCTCCGGGACAGGGGCCGGGGCCAACGTCCTGACTTTC.

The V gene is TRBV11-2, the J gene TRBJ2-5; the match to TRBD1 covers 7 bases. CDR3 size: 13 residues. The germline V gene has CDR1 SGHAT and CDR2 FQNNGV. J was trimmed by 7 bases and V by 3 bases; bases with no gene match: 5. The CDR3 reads CASSFTGALTQYF. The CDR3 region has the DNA TGTGCCAGCAGCTTTACAGGGGCCCTGACCCAGTACTTC.

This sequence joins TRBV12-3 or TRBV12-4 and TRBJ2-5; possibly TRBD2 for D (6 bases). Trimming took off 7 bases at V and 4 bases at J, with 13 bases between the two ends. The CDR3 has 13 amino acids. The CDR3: CASNGGWGETQYF. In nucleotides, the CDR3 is TGTGCCAGCAACGGGGGTTGGGGAGAGACCCAGTACTTC.

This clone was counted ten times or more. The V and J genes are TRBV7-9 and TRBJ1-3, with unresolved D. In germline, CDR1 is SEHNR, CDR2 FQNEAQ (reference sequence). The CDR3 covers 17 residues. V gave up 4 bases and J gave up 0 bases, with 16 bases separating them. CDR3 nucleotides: TGTGCCAGCAGCTGGCGTTTCGTGGGCCGCTCTGGAAACACCATATATTTT. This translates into CASSWRFVGRSGNTIYF.

DNA for the CDR3: TGTGCCAGCAGCAGGGGACTAGCGGGAGGAATTTTTTACGAGCAGTACTTC. This gives the protein CASSRGLAGGIFYEQYF. The chain carries TRBV5-4 and TRBJ2-7; 15 bases align to TRBD2. The CDR3 totals 17 residues. V was pared by 4 bases and J by 4 bases, with 9 bases of the junction left unmatched. Germline values: CDR1 SGHNT, CDR2 YYREEE (reference sequence).